This TCR beta chain originates from a study of radiation and T cells in renal cell carcinoma. General observations from the study: From baseline, blood top tumor clonotypes peaked at 2 weeks post-radiation. No pretreatment tumor biopsies were available for baseline clonotypes.

Only in-frame clones appear in the TCRdb table, and some are missing; sequencing was by immunoSEQ multiplex PCR. This table holds around 170,000 clones, about 87% found once. Concerning this clone: Antigen unknown.

Time point of the sample: blood 4 weeks post-SBRT, at nephrectomy. As for treatment: 15 Gy SBRT to primary tumor, nephrectomy 4 weeks later. Nephrectomy followed 15 Gy stereotactic body radiation by 4 weeks. Serial blood draws occurred at baseline and 2 and 4 weeks post-SBRT. This CDR3 is built from 14 residues. Trimming cost V 2 bases and J 2 bases, with 9 bases left between them. The germline CDR1 and CDR2 sequences are LNHDA and SQIVND (reference sequence). The receptor comes from a woman in her forties or fifties with renal cell carcinoma. Sequences were derived from blood, sampled from a patient whose treatment included radiotherapy and nephrectomy. The chain has TRBV19 and TRBJ1-2; TRBD1 is a possible D gene (5 bases). DNA for the CDR3: TGTGCCAGTAGTATACATGGGGGAAACTATGGCTACACCTTC. As protein: CASSIHGGNYGYTF.